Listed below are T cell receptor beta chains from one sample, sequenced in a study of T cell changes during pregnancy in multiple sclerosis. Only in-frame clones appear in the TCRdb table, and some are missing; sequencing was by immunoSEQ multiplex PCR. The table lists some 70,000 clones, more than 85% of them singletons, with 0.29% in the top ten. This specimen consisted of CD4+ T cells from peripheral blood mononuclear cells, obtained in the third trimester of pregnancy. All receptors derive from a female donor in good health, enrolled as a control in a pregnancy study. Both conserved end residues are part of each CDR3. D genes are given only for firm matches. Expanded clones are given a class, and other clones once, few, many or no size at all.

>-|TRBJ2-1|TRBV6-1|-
TGTGCCAGCAGTCAATACAGACTCAATGGAGGTGAGCAGTTCTTC
CASSQYRLNGGEQFF
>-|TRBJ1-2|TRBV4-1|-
TGCGCCAGCAGCCGAGTAGTACCGGACACTGCTGGCTACACCTTC
CASSRVVPDTAGYTF
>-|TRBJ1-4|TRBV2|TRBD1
TGTGCCAGCAGTGATTTGACAGGGGGCGGTGAAAAACTGTTTTTT
CASSDLTGGGEKLFF
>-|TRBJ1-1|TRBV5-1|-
TGCGCCAGCAGCTTGGCCGCGGGACCCCTAGGGAGCACTGAAGCTTTCTTT
CASSLAAGPLGSTEAFF
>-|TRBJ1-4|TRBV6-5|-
TGTGCCAGCAGCGGAGGCACGCCCTTAGGAGAAAAACTGTTTTTT
CASSGGTPLGEKLFF
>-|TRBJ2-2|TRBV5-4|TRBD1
TGTGCCAGCAGCCCTAGGACAGGGGTGGACGGGGAGCTGTTTTTT
CASSPRTGVDGELFF
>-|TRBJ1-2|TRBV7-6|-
TGTGCCAGCAGCCCCCGAACCCAGGGCGGCTATGGCTACACCTTC
CASSPRTQGGYGYTF
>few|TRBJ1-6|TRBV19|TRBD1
TGTGCCAGTAGTACAACCGGGACAGGGGATTCACCCCTCCACTTT
CASSTTGTGDSPLHF
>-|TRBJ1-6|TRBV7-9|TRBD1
TGTGCCAGCAGCTTAGCATGGGGACAGGGGGAGGGATCACCCCTCCACTTT
CASSLAWGQGEGSPLHF
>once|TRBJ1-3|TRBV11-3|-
TGTGCCAGCAGCTTAGTAGCGGGACCGGCCGGAAACACCATATATTTT
CASSLVAGPAGNTIYF
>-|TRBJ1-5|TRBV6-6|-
TGTGCCAGCAGACCCCGTGCCGACAGAAATCAGCCCCAGCATTTT
CASRPRADRNQPQHF
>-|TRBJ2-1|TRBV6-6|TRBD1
TGTGCCAGCAGTTATTTGGGACAGGGGGCGAATGAGCAGTTCTTC
CASSYLGQGANEQFF
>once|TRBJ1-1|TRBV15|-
TGTGCCACCAGCAGACCAACAACAGCTTTGAACACTGAAGCTTTCTTT
CATSRPTTALNTEAFF
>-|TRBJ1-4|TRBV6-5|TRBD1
TGTGCCAGCAGCAAGGGACAGATAAATGAAAAACTGTTTTTT
CASSKGQINEKLFF
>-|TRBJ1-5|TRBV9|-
TGTGCCAGCAGCGTAGGGAGTAGAGAGCCCCAGCATTTT
CASSVGSREPQHF
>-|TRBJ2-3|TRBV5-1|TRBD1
TGCGCCAGCAGCTGGACGACAGGGGGCGGGACAGATACGCAGTATTTT
CASSWTTGGGTDTQYF
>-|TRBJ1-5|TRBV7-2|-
TGTGCCAGCAGCTTAATGATCCTGCGGGGCAATCAGCCCCAGCATTTT
CASSLMILRGNQPQHF
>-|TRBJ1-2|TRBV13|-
TGTGCCAGCAGCTTTTCAAAGGGAGGGGTCTATGGCTACACCTTC
CASSFSKGGVYGYTF
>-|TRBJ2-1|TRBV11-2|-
TGTGCCAGCAGGCGAACAGGGAACAATGAGCAGTTCTTC
CASRRTGNNEQFF
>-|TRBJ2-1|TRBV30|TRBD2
TGTGCCTGTCCCGAGGGTAGCGGGGGGCATCAGTTCTTC
CACPEGSGGHQFF
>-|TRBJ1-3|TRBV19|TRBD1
TGTGCCAGTACATACAGGGACAGTTCGGTAGGAAACACCATATATTTT
CASTYRDSSVGNTIYF
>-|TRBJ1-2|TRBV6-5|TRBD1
TGTGCCAGCAGTTACGGCCATACAGGGGTCTATGGCTACACCTTC
CASSYGHTGVYGYTF
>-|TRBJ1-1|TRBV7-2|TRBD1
TGTGCCAGCAGCTACAGACAGGGAAGGACTGAAGCTTTCTTT
CASSYRQGRTEAFF
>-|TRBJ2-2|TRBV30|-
TGTGCCTGGAGCCGCAGGACGAACACCGGGGAGCTGTTTTTT
CAWSRRTNTGELFF
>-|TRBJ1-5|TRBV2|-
TGTGCCAGCAGTGCAGGGCTAGGGCAGCCCCAGCATTTT
CASSAGLGQPQHF
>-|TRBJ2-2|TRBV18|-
TGTGCCAGCTTCGACACCACGAACACCGGGGAGCTGTTTTTT
CASFDTTNTGELFF
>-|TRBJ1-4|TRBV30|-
TGTGCCTGGAGTGGAACACACCTTGGGGGGGAAAAACTGTTTTTT
CAWSGTHLGGEKLFF
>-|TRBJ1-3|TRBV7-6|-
TGTGCCAGCAGCTCTCCATTCGGTCCCGGAAACACCATATATTTT
CASSSPFGPGNTIYF
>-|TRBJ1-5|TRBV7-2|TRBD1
TGTGCCAGCAGCTTAGTCGGGACAGGGTACCCCAATCAGCCCCAGCATTTT
CASSLVGTGYPNQPQHF
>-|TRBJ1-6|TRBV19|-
TGTGCCAGTAGTATGGAGGAGGGAATCTCTAATTCACCCCTCCACTTT
CASSMEEGISNSPLHF
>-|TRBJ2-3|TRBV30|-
TGTGCCTGGAGGGGCGGGCCTAGCACAGATACGCAGTATTTT
CAWRGGPSTDTQYF
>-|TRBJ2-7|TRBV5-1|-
TGCGCCAGCAGCTTTCTGGGGCCGGGTAGTTCCTACGAGCAGTACTTC
CASSFLGPGSSYEQYF
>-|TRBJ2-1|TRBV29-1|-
TGCAGCGTTGTAGTATCCCACAATGAGCAGTTCTTC
CSVVVSHNEQFF
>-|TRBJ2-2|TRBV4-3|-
TGCGCCAGCAGCCACAGCGCGAACACCGGGGAGCTGTTTTTT
CASSHSANTGELFF
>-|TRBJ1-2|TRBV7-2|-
TGTGCCAGCAGCTTAGCGGCAGGGTACGATGGCTACACCTTC
CASSLAAGYDGYTF
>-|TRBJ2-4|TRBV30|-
TGTGCCTGGAGTGGGGAGGCGGGGTGGGAAGCCAAAAACATTCAGTACTTC
CAWSGEAGWEAKNIQYF
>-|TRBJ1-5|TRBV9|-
TGTGCCAGCAGCTCAAGTGGGGGGATCAATCAGCCCCAGCATTTT
CASSSSGGINQPQHF
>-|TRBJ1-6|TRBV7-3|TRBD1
TGTGCCAGCAGCCAGACAGGGGGACCTTATAATTCACCCCTCCACTTT
CASSQTGGPYNSPLHF
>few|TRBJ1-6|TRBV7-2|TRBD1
TGTGCCAGCAGCTCCTCCCGGGGACAGGGAGGTTGGAATTCACCCCTCCACTTT
CASSSSRGQGGWNSPLHF
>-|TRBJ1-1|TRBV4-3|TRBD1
TGCGCCAGCAGCCTAAACATAGGAGTAGGGGGCGAAGCTTTCTTT
CASSLNIGVGGEAFF
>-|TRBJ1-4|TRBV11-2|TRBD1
TGTGCCAGCAGCCGGGCACCGGGACAGGGGGATGAAAAACTGTTTTTT
CASSRAPGQGDEKLFF